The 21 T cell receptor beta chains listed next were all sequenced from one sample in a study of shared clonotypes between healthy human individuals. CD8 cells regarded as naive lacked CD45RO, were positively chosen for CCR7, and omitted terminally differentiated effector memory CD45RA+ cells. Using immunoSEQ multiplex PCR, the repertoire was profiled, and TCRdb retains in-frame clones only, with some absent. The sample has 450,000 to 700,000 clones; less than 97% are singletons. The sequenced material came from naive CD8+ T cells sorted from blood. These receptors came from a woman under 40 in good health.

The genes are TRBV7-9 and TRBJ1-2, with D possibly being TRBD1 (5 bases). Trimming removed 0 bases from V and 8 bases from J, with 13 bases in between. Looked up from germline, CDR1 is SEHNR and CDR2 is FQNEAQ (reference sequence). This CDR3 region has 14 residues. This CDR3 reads CASSLAGAVDGYTF. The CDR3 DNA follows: TGTGCCAGCAGCTTAGCAGGGGCGGTTGACGGCTACACCTTC.

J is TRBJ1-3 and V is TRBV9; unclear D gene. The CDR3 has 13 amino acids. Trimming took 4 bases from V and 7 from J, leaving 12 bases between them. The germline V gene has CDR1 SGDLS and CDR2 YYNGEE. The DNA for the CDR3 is TGTGCCAGCAGCCCCCCCCGGCGGAACACCATATATTTT. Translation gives CASSPPRRNTIYF.

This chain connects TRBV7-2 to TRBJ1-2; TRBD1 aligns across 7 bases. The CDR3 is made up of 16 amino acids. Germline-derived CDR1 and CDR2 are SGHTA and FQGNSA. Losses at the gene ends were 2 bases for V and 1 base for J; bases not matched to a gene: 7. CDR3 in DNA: TGTGCCAGCAGCTTATCAGCAGGGGGATTTAACTATGGCTACACCTTC. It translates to CASSLSAGGFNYGYTF.

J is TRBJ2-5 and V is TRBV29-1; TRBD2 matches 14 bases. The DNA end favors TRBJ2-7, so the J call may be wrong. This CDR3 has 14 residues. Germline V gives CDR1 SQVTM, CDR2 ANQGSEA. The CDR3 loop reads CSAAGTSGSYEQYF. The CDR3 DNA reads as TGCAGCGCCGCCGGGACTAGCGGGAGTTACGAGCAGTACTTC.

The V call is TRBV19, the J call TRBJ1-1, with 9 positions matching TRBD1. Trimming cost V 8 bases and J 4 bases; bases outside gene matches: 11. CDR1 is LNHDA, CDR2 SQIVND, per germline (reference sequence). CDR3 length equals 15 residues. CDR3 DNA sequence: TGTGCCAGTGGGGGATGGGACAGGGACGGCACTGAAGCTTTCTTT. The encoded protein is CASGGWDRDGTEAFF. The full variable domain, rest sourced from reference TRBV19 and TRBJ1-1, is DGGITQSPKYLFRKEGQNVTLSCEQNLNHDAMYWYRQDPGQGLRLIYYSQIVNDFQKGDIAEGYSVSREKKESFPLTVTSAQKNPTAFYLCASGGWDRDGTEAFFGQGTRLTVV.

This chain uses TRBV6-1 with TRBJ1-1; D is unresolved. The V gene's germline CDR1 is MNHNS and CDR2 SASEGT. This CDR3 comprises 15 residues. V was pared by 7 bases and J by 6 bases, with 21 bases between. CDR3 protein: CASTGPDFLIAEAFF. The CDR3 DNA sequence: TGTGCCAGCACCGGACCCGATTTCCTGATCGCTGAAGCTTTCTTT.

The CDR3 is CSAKEISGQYF. The CDR3 DNA is TGCAGTGCTAAGGAGATTTCCGGGCAGTACTTC. The chain uses TRBV20-1 and TRBJ2-7; D ambiguous. Germline values: CDR1 DFQATT, CDR2 SNEGSKA (reference sequence). This CDR3 is 11 amino acids long. V was pared by 4 bases and J by 9 bases, with 13 bases between.

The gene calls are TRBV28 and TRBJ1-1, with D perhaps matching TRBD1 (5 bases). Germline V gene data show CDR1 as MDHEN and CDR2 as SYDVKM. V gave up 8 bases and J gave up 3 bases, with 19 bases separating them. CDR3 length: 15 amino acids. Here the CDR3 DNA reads TGTGCCAGCGGCCTCGGGGGTCGCGGGTACACTGAAGCTTTCTTT. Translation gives CASGLGGRGYTEAFF.

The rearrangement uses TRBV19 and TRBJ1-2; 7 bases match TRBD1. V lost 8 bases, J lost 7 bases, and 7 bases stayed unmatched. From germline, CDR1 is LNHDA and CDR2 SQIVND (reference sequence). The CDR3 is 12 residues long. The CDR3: CASFTGVRGYTF. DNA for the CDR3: TGTGCCAGTTTCACAGGGGTTCGTGGCTACACCTTC. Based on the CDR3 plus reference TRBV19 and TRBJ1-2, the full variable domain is DGGITQSPKYLFRKEGQNVTLSCEQNLNHDAMYWYRQDPGQGLRLIYYSQIVNDFQKGDIAEGYSVSREKKESFPLTVTSAQKNPTAFYLCASFTGVRGYTFGSGTRLTVV.

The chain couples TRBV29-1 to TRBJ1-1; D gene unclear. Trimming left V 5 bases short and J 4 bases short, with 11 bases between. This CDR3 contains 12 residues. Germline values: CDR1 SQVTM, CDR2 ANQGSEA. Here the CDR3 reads CSVRREGTEAFF. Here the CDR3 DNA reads TGCAGCGTTAGGAGGGAGGGCACTGAAGCTTTCTTT. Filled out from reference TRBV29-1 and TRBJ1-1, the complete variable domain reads SAVISQKPSRDICQRGTSLTIQCQVDSQVTMMFWYRQQPGQSLTLIATANQGSEATYESGFVIDKFPISRPNLTFSTLTVSNMSPEDSSIYLCSVRREGTEAFFGQGTRLTVV.

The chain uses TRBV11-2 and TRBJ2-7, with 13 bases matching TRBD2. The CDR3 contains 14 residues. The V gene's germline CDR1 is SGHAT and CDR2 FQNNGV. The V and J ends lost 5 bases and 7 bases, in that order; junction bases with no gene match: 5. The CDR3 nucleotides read TGTGCCAGCAGCCGACTAGCGGGAGGCTCTGAGCAGTACTTC. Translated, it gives CASSRLAGGSEQYF.

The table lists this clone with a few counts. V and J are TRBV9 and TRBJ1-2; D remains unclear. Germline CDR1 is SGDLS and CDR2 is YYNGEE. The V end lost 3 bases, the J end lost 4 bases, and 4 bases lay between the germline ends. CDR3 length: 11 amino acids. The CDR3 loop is CASSDFYGYTF. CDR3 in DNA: TGTGCCAGCAGCGACTTCTATGGCTACACCTTC.

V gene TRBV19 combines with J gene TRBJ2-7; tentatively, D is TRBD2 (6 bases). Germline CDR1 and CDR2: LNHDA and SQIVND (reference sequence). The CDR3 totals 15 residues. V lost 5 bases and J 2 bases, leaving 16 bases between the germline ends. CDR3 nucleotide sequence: TGTGCCAGTAGTCCGGAGCAAGGACTAACCTACGAGCAGTACTTC. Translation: CASSPEQGLTYEQYF.

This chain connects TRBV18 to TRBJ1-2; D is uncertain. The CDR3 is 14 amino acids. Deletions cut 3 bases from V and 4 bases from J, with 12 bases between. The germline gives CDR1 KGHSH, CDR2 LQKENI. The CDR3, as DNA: TGTGCCAGCTCACCCGGGGATCCGGTCTATGGCTACACCTTC. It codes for CASSPGDPVYGYTF. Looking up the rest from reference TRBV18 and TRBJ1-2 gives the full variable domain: NAGVMQNPRHLVRRRGQEARLRCSPMKGHSHVYWYRQLPEEGLKFMVYLQKENIIDESGMPKERFSAEFPKEGPSILRIQQVVRGDSAAYFCASSPGDPVYGYTFGSGTRLTVV.

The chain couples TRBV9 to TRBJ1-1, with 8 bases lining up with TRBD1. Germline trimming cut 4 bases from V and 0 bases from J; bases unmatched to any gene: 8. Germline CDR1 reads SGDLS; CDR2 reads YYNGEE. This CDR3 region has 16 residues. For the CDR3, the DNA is TGTGCCAGCAGCCCAGGACAGGGAATGATGAACACTGAAGCTTTCTTT. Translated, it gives CASSPGQGMMNTEAFF.

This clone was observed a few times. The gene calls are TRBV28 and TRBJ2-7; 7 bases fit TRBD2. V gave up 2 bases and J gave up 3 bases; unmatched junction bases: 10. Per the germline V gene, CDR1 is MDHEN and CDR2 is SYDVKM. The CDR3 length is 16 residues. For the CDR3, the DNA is TGTGCCAGCAGTTTACCGGCCAGGGAGGGAAACTACGAGCAGTACTTC. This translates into CASSLPAREGNYEQYF.

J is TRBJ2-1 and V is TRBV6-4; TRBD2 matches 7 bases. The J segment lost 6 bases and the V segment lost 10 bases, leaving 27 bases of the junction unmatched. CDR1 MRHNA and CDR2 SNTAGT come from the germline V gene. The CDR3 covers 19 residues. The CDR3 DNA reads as TGTGCCACCCCCATGGGGGGGACGAGAGGCCCGCCAACCGCCAATGAGCAGTTCTTC. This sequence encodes CATPMGGTRGPPTANEQFF.

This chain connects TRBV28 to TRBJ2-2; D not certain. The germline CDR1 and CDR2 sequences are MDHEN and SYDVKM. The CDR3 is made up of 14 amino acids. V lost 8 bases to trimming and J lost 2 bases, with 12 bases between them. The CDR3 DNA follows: TGTGCCAGCGGATTGGGGAAAAACACCGGGGAGCTGTTTTTT. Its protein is CASGLGKNTGELFF.

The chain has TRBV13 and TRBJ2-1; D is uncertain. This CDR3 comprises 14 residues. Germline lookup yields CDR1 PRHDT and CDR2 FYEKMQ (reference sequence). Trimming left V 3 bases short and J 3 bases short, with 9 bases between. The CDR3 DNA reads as TGTGCCAGCAGCTTCCAGGCTAACTACAATGAGCAGTTCTTC. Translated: CASSFQANYNEQFF.

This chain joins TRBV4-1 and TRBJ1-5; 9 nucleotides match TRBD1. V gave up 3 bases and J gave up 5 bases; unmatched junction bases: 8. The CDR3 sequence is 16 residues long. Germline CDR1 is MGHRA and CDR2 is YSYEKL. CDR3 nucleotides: TGCGCCAGCAGCCATGGGGACAGGGAAGAGGATCAGCCCCAGCATTTT. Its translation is CASSHGDREEDQPQHF.

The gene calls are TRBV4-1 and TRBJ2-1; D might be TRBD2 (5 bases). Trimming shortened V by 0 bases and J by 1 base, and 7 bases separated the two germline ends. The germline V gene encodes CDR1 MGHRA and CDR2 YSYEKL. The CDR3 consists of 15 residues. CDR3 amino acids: CASSQERVSYNEQFF. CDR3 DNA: TGCGCCAGCAGCCAAGAGCGGGTTTCCTACAATGAGCAGTTCTTC.